These T cell receptor beta chains were read from a single sample in a study of T cell changes during pregnancy in multiple sclerosis. Sequenced by immunoSEQ multiplex PCR; TCRdb stores in-frame clones only, minus some. The sample lists more than 45,000 clones; 93% were seen once. Sequenced material: CD8+ T cells from peripheral blood mononuclear cells, taken in the second trimester of pregnancy. Receptors originate from a female donor with multiple sclerosis, enrolled in a pregnancy study. Each CDR3 is given with its conserved first and last residue. The D gene is left open where the match is weak. Only some rows state a clone size, as once, few, many or a class for expanded clones.

D	V	J	size	DNA	CDR3
TRBD1	TRBV7-2	TRBJ2-7	.	TGTGCCAGCAGCTTAGTCTTACAGGGGCGCTACGAGCAGTACTTC	CASSLVLQGRYEQYF
.	TRBV25-1	TRBJ1-2	.	TGTGCCAGCAGTTACAACCCTTTGGGGCGGGGGGCGCACGGCTACACCTTC	CASSYNPLGRGAHGYTF
.	TRBV13	TRBJ1-2	.	TGTGCCAGCAGCTTCGGGTCCGAAGGCTACACCTTC	CASSFGSEGYTF
.	TRBV15	TRBJ2-2	once	TGTGCCACCAGCAGGCTAGTCCCCGACACCGGGGAGCTGTTTTTT	CATSRLVPDTGELFF
.	TRBV5-4	TRBJ2-6	once	TGTGCCAGCAGCTCGAGGGTGGGGTCCAACGTCCTGACTTTC	CASSSRVGSNVLTF
.	TRBV7-9	TRBJ1-2	once	TGTGCCAGCACTCCCCTGATGGGCACCAAAGACAGGACAATAGGCTACACCTTC	CASTPLMGTKDRTIGYTF
TRBD1	TRBV7-9	TRBJ2-7	.	TGTGCCAGCAGCTTAGACAGGGGGTACGAGCAGTACTTC	CASSLDRGYEQYF
TRBD2	TRBV7-9	TRBJ2-7	.	TGTGCCAGCAGGCCCCTAGCGGTTAACAATAAGCCCTACGAGCAGTACTTC	CASRPLAVNNKPYEQYF
TRBD1	TRBV9	TRBJ2-5	once	TGTGCCAGCAGCGTCGGGACAGGGAAGACCCAGTACTTC	CASSVGTGKTQYF
TRBD2	TRBV4-1	TRBJ2-1	.	TGCGCCAGCAGCCAAGAGACTTCGGGACTAGCGGGCTACAATGAGCAGTTCTTC	CASSQETSGLAGYNEQFF
.	TRBV19	TRBJ2-7	.	TGTGCCAGTAGTTCCCGGGGGAGCTCCTACGAGCAGTACTTC	CASSSRGSSYEQYF
TRBD2	TRBV10-3	TRBJ2-5	.	TGTGCCATCAGTGACGGTGGAGGACTAGCTGCGCAAGAGACCCAGTACTTC	CAISDGGGLAAQETQYF
.	TRBV27	TRBJ2-1	.	TGTGCCAGCAGTTTCCCCGGACAGTACAATGAGCAGTTCTTC	CASSFPGQYNEQFF
TRBD2	TRBV6-5	TRBJ2-7	.	TGTGCCAGCAGTCCGGGGACTAGCGACTACGAGCAGTACTTC	CASSPGTSDYEQYF
.	TRBV6-6	TRBJ1-4	.	TGTGCCAGCCGACGACAGCCTAATGAAAAACTGTTTTTT	CASRRQPNEKLFF
TRBD1	TRBV6-1	TRBJ2-7	.	TGTGCCAGTACTCCGGGACAGGGCCCCTACGAGCAGTACTTC	CASTPGQGPYEQYF
.	TRBV7-3	TRBJ2-3	.	TGTGCCAGCAGCCCCCTCGGGACAGATACGCAGTATTTT	CASSPLGTDTQYF
TRBD2	TRBV7-2	TRBJ2-5	.	TGTGCCAGCAGCTTATATAGCGGGAGGGCCGATGAGACCCAGTACTTC	CASSLYSGRADETQYF
.	TRBV4-1	TRBJ1-2	.	TGCGCCAGCAGCCAAGCCGGGGGAATTGATGGCTACACCTTC	CASSQAGGIDGYTF
.	TRBV23-1	TRBJ2-1	.	TGCGCCAGCAGTCGGTACACGTACAATGAGCAGTTCTTC	CASSRYTYNEQFF
TRBD1	TRBV9	TRBJ2-3	.	TGTGCCAGCAGCGCCCGGACAGGGGGCATAGCAGATACGCAGTATTTT	CASSARTGGIADTQYF
TRBD1	TRBV27	TRBJ1-2	.	TGTGCCAGCAAACCGGGGGCAGGGGGCGCCGGCTATGGCTACACCTTC	CASKPGAGGAGYGYTF
.	TRBV14	TRBJ1-3	.	TGTGCCAGCAGCCAAAACGCAGGGTCAGGAAACACCATATATTTT	CASSQNAGSGNTIYF
.	TRBV16	TRBJ2-7	once	TGTGCCAGCAGCCAATTCGGCGGTTCCTACGAGCAGTACTTC	CASSQFGGSYEQYF
.	TRBV9	TRBJ2-7	.	TGTGCCAGCAGCGTTCAAAGCGGCTCCTACGAGCAGTACTTC	CASSVQSGSYEQYF
TRBD1	TRBV29-1	TRBJ1-4	.	TGCAGCGCTCGGACAGGGTCGAATGAAAAACTGTTTTTT	CSARTGSNEKLFF
TRBD1	TRBV6-5	TRBJ1-1	once	TGTGCCAGCACCTCTTACCGACAGGGGAACACTGAAGCTTTCTTT	CASTSYRQGNTEAFF
.	TRBV19	TRBJ1-1	.	TGTGCCAGTAGTATATCCTCGGGAGCTTTCTTT	CASSISSGAFF
.	TRBV7-9	TRBJ2-7	.	TGTGCCAGCAGCTTACCCCTTCCTGAGGGGGACGAGCAGTACTTC	CASSLPLPEGDEQYF
.	TRBV27	TRBJ1-2	.	TGTGCCAGCAGTTTGTATCCGGGACTCCTTAGTTCTGGCTACACCTTC	CASSLYPGLLSSGYTF
TRBD2	TRBV7-9	TRBJ2-5	.	TGTGCCAGCAGCTTAGTGGCTAGCGGGCAAGAGACCCAGTACTTC	CASSLVASGQETQYF
TRBD1	TRBV6-5	TRBJ2-6	.	TGTGCCAGCAGTTTTCAGGGGGTTTCAGGGGCCAACGTCCTGACTTTC	CASSFQGVSGANVLTF
.	TRBV4-2	TRBJ2-7	.	TGTGCCAGCAGCCAAGATGAAGGGGGGGGCTCCTACGAGCAGTACTTC	CASSQDEGGGSYEQYF
.	TRBV27	TRBJ1-5	.	TGTGCCAGCAGTACCCGATTCGGGGTTGGCAATCAGCCCCAGCATTTT	CASSTRFGVGNQPQHF
.	TRBV7-9	TRBJ2-1	.	TGTGCCAGCAGCTTGGATAGCGGATCCTACAATGAGCAGTTCTTC	CASSLDSGSYNEQFF
TRBD1	TRBV27	TRBJ1-1	.	TGTGCCAGCAGACCGGGACAGGGGGACACTGAAGCTTTCTTT	CASRPGQGDTEAFF
.	TRBV2	TRBJ2-3	.	TGTGCCAGCAACGGGGGACCCACAGATACGCAGTATTTT	CASNGGPTDTQYF
TRBD2	TRBV29-1	TRBJ2-7	once	TGCAGCGTTGAAGATTGGGGGGTAGGGACTAGCGGTACCTACGAGCAGTACTTC	CSVEDWGVGTSGTYEQYF
TRBD2	TRBV9	TRBJ2-1	.	TGTGCCAGCAGCGCACTGTCGGGGGGGGAGGGTGAGCAGTTCTTC	CASSALSGGEGEQFF
TRBD1	TRBV15	TRBJ1-2	.	TGTGCCACCACCCCGGGGACAGGGGGCTATGGCTACACCTTC	CATTPGTGGYGYTF
TRBD2	TRBV27	TRBJ2-7	.	TGTGCCAGCAGTTTAGCGGGGGTGGGCTCCTACGAGCAGTACTTC	CASSLAGVGSYEQYF
TRBD1	TRBV15	TRBJ2-7	.	TGTGCCACCAGCCGCCGACAGGGGCACTACGAGCAGTACTTC	CATSRRQGHYEQYF
.	TRBV6-6	TRBJ1-1	few	TGTGCCAGCGGCTTGACAGGAGCGGAGGACACTGAAGCTTTCTTT	CASGLTGAEDTEAFF
TRBD1	TRBV27	TRBJ1-1	.	TGTGCCAGCAGTTTATCGGGGAATCGAGTCCCAATTGGACAGGGTACTGAAGCTTTCTTT	CASSLSGNRVPIGQGTEAFF
.	TRBV5-1	TRBJ2-1	.	TGCGCCAGCCAACTCGCGTCCAATGAGCAGTTCTTC	CASQLASNEQFF
TRBD2	TRBV5-4	TRBJ2-1	.	TGTGCCAGCAGCTTGCTAGCGGGAGGACCCAATGAGCAGTTCTTC	CASSLLAGGPNEQFF
TRBD1	TRBV28	TRBJ2-3	.	TGTGCCAGCAGTTTCCCACAGGGGAAGGGTACAGATACGCAGTATTTT	CASSFPQGKGTDTQYF
.	TRBV27	TRBJ2-6	.	TGTGCCAGCAGCGGTACCGGGGCCAACGTCCTGACTTTC	CASSGTGANVLTF
TRBD1	TRBV7-9	TRBJ1-1	.	TGTGCCAGCAGCACAGGGGGCATAGCTTTCTTT	CASSTGGIAFF
TRBD2	TRBV27	TRBJ2-2	.	TGTGCCAGCAGACTCGGACTAGCGGGATGGAACACCGGGGAGCTGTTTTTT	CASRLGLAGWNTGELFF
.	TRBV5-5	TRBJ1-2	once	TGTGCCAGCAGCTTGAGGGGCGTGGGCTACACCTTC	CASSLRGVGYTF